This T cell receptor beta chain is from a study of immune cell composition in non-small cell lung cancer. The CDR3 runs 13 residues. The germline V and J ends were trimmed by 2 bases and 3 bases, with 5 bases remaining between them. Looked up from germline, CDR1 is SGHVS and CDR2 is FNYEAQ. The study, taken as a whole, reports: Clones >0.5% enriched in tumour were rarer in adenocarcinoma (around 33%) than squamous (approximately 75%). Lung squamous cell carcinoma tumours had significantly higher top 10 clone scores and productive clonality than lung adenocarcinoma. Adenocarcinomas with higher top tumour-associated clone frequency had more reactive TILs.

Measured with immunoSEQ multiplex PCR; TCRdb has only the in-frame clones, and not every one. The data hold about 14,000 clones, with more than 65% observed a single time. About this clone: As yet, its antigen is unknown.

The TCR sequence derives from a human donor with non-small cell lung cancer. Source material: lung tumor tissue. This rearrangement joins TRBV7-6 to TRBJ2-1; D is unclear. The CDR3 DNA is TGTGCCAGCAGCTTAAGCTTCTACAATGAGCAGTTCTTC. This codes for CASSLSFYNEQFF.